This TCR beta chain was captured in a study of Ad26.COV2.S vaccination and SARS-CoV-2 variants. Study as a whole: Donor participated within the Ad26.COV2.S arm of the COV1001 trial.

Concerning this clone: Its antigen remains unknown.

Germline CDR1 is KGHSH and CDR2 is LQKENI. The CDR3 spans 14 residues. V was shortened by 1 base and J by 7 bases, with 8 bases between the two germline ends. As to treatment: roughly 19 received Ad26.COV2.S at low or high dose, single or two shots; 5 received placebo; per-sample allocation not given. Sampling occurred on day 63 after the first vaccine or placebo injection. Overall study findings and caveats: Spike-specific TCR breadth was greater in vaccine than placebo recipients. After vaccination, substantial breadth of spike-specific CD8+ and CD4+ responses was reported.

The table came from immunoSEQ multiplex PCR; TCRdb's copy has only in-frame clones and leaves some out. The sample comprises over 400,000 clones, 92% of which are singletons, and under 2% rests with the top ten. The material was peripheral blood, obtained in a trial of Ad26.COV2.S vaccine versus placebo. The clonotype originates from a person between 18 and 65 years old who received the Ad26.COV2.S COVID-19 vaccine or a placebo. The genes are TRBV18 and TRBJ1-6; D gene unclear. The CDR3, as DNA: TGTGCCAGCTCACCACAGGCGGACAATTCACCCCTCCACTTT. Translating gives CASSPQADNSPLHF.